The clone carrying this TCR beta chain was found many times. The target antigen is unknown. TCRdb passed the 5' RACE reads through MiXCR, listing each CDR3 protein once. The sample carries 75,000 to 95,000 distinct CDR3 sequences, roughly 15% recorded once. The sample originates from a study of neurological immune-mediated disorders. Whole-study results and caveats: Private repertoires in all groups were suggested by the absence of shared CDR3 amino acid sequences among expanded clones across subjects. Falling below healthy controls, multiple sclerosis showed the least TCR clonal expansion, while HTLV-1-associated myelopathy showed the most.

Germline V CDR1 and CDR2: SGHRS, YFSETQ. This CDR3 has 14 amino acids. Deletions cut 4 bases from V and 5 bases from J, with 13 bases between. Preparation of the unsorted libraries drew on 2 million PBMCs stored at -80 C. This clonotype originated in a woman between 35 and 50 years old in good health. The specimen was PBMCs. The chain is built from TRBV5-1 and TRBJ2-1; possible D gene TRBD1, 5 bases. The CDR3, as DNA: TGCGCCAGCAGCACAGATCCAGGGAACAATGAGCAGTTCTTC. Translating it yields CASSTDPGNNEQFF.